The 14 T cell receptor beta chains presented below share a single source sample, sequenced in a study of blood T cell repertoires in COVID-19. Profiled with immunoSEQ multiplex PCR; TCRdb holds only in-frame clones, not every one. Of some 120,000 clones in the sample, less than 85% were seen once. Input material: peripheral blood. These receptors all stem from a man aged 25-40 years with acute or convalescent COVID-19.

The V gene is TRBV3-1 (or the pseudogene TRBV3-2), the J gene TRBJ2-7; 12 bases fit TRBD2. The germline V gene has CDR1 LGHDT and CDR2 YNNKEL (reference sequence). The junction had 6 bases not matched to a gene; V was cut back by 0 bases and J by 3 bases. The CDR3 totals 17 residues. CDR3 bases: TGTGCCAGCAGCCAAGATTCTCTAGCGGGAGGGATCTACGAGCAGTACGTC. This encodes CASSQDSLAGGIYEQYV.

V usage is TRBV5-6 and J usage is TRBJ1-2; TRBD1 matches 9 bases. The CDR3 totals 14 residues. V shed 4 bases and J 7 bases; nucleotides not matched to a gene: 8. Germline V gene data show CDR1 as SGHDT and CDR2 as YYEEEE. Here the CDR3 DNA reads TGTGCCAGCAGCGGGGGACAGGGTTTTGGTGGCTACACCTTC. Protein sequence: CASSGGQGFGGYTF.

The J gene is TRBJ2-2, the V gene TRBV6-5, with 8 bases aligning to TRBD1. The length of the CDR3 is 15 residues. Germline trimming cut 6 bases from V and 5 bases from J; bases unmatched to any gene: 8. Germline CDR1 is MNHEY and CDR2 is SVGAGI. The CDR3 is CASRGSGGWTGELFF. The CDR3 DNA sequence: TGTGCCAGCAGGGGATCAGGGGGCTGGACCGGGGAGCTGTTTTTT.

The V call is TRBV4-1, the J call TRBJ2-2; TRBD1 aligns across 9 bases. CDR1 is MGHRA and CDR2 is YSYEKL in the germline V gene. The CDR3 covers 17 residues. With 1 base clipped from V and 9 bases from J, the junction kept 12 bases outside the gene matches. The CDR3 coding sequence is TGCGCCAGCAGCCAAGCTTCCGGGACAGGGTTCGGGTGGGAGCTGTTTTTT. This codes for CASSQASGTGFGWELFF.

This clone was seen a single time. The chain is built from TRBV2 and TRBJ2-1, with no clear D. Trimming pared 6 bases from V and 5 bases from J, leaving 11 bases between. This CDR3 contains 13 residues. CDR1 and CDR2 from the germline V gene are SNHLY and FYNNEI. The CDR3 protein is CASRADTHNEQFF. In nucleotides, the CDR3 is TGTGCCAGCAGGGCAGACACACACAATGAGCAGTTCTTC. The whole variable domain, filled in from reference TRBV2 and TRBJ2-1, reads EPEVTQTPSHQVTQMGQEVILRCVPISNHLYFYWYRQILGQKVEFLVSFYNNEISEKSEIFDDQFSVERPDGSNFTLKIRSTKLEDSAMYFCASRADTHNEQFFGPGTRLTVL.

CDR3 loop: CASSSRGDRRHYEQYV. CDR3 in DNA: TGTGCCAGCAGCTCCCGGGGGGACAGGCGGCACTACGAGCAGTACGTC. This sequence joins TRBV13 and TRBJ2-7, with D perhaps matching TRBD1 (8 bases). Germline V gives CDR1 PRHDT, CDR2 FYEKMQ (reference sequence). Trimming cost V 4 bases and J 3 bases, with 19 bases left between them. CDR3 size: 16 residues.

The chain joins TRBV2 to TRBJ2-7, with D possibly matching TRBD1 (5 bases). Between the trimmed V and J ends, which lost 6 bases and 4 bases, there was a span of 7 bases. The CDR3 contains 11 residues. Germline-derived CDR1 and CDR2 are SNHLY and FYNNEI. The CDR3 protein is CASRTVYEQYV. The CDR3 region has the DNA TGTGCCAGCAGGACAGTTTACGAGCAGTACGTC.

The chain is built from TRBV3-1 (or the pseudogene TRBV3-2) and TRBJ2-7; TRBD2 might be the D (7 bases). Germline V gene data show CDR1 as LGHDT and CDR2 as YNNKEL (reference sequence). The CDR3 runs to 15 residues. Trimming left V 6 bases short and J 4 bases short, with 19 bases between. This chain's CDR3 is CASSPDGGRGYEQYF. The CDR3 region has the DNA TGTGCCAGCAGTCCGGACGGGGGGCGGGGTTACGAGCAGTACTTC.

The chain has TRBV5-1 and TRBJ1-4, with 7 bases matching TRBD1. CDR1 is SGHRS and CDR2 is YFSETQ in the germline V gene. The V and J ends lost 4 bases and 4 bases, in that order; junction bases with no gene match: 7. The CDR3 loop spans 15 amino acids. The CDR3 sequence: CASSTGTAFNEKLFF. The DNA for the CDR3 is TGCGCCAGCAGCACAGGGACAGCCTTTAATGAAAAACTGTTTTTT.

V gene TRBV9 combines with J gene TRBJ1-6; a weak D match, TRBD1 (5 bases). V shed 4 bases and J shed 10 bases, with 12 bases lying between them. Germline loops: CDR1 SGDLS, CDR2 YYNGEE. The CDR3 is 13 amino acids. The CDR3 spells CASSPLGGSPLHF. For the CDR3, the DNA is TGTGCCAGCAGCCCCCTGGGGGGGTCACCCCTCCACTTT.

The chain carries TRBV9 and TRBJ1-2; D unclear. Trimming took off 0 bases at V and 4 bases at J, with 10 bases between the two ends. CDR3 length: 14 residues. CDR1 is SGDLS and CDR2 is YYNGEE in the germline V gene. CDR3 bases: TGTGCCAGCAGCGTAGAAGATGGCTTCTATGGCTACACCTTC. Residues: CASSVEDGFYGYTF.

This chain connects TRBV6-6 to TRBJ2-2; 8 nucleotides match TRBD2. The junction had 4 bases not matched to a gene; V was cut back by 2 bases and J by 5 bases. CDR1 MNHNY and CDR2 SVGAGI come from the germline V gene (reference sequence). This CDR3 has 15 amino acids. CDR3 sequence reads: CASSYGSSGTGELFF. The CDR3 DNA is TGTGCCAGCAGTTACGGGTCTAGCGGGACCGGGGAGCTGTTTTTT.

This clone was seen a single time. The chain recombines TRBV30 with TRBJ1-2; weak D call: TRBD1 (5 bases). The CDR3 is made up of 12 amino acids. Germline assignment: CDR1 GTSNPN and CDR2 SVGIG (reference sequence). With 0 bases removed from V and 3 bases from J, the gap between germline ends came to 5 bases. The CDR3 nucleotides read TGTGCCTGGAGTGTAGGGGACTATGGCTACACCTTC. Translating gives CAWSVGDYGYTF.

The DNA for the CDR3 is TGTGCCACCAGTGACAACAGGGGAGGTCTCGACAATGAGCAGTTCTTC. It codes for CATSDNRGGLDNEQFF. This chain links TRBV24-1 with TRBJ2-1; the D gene is possibly TRBD1 (7 bases). The V end lost 4 bases, the J end lost 5 bases, and 17 bases lay between the germline ends. CDR3 length equals 16 residues. Germline CDR1 KGHDR, CDR2 SFDVKD.